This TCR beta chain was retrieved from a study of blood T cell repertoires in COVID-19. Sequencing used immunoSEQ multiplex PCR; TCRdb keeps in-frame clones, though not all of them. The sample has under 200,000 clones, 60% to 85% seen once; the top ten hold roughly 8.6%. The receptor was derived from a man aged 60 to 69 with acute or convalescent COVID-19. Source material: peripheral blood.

In nucleotides, the CDR3 is TGTGCCAGCAGCTTGACGGACAGCACCCCCCACTTT. Protein: CASSLTDSTPHF. The chain carries TRBV7-8 and TRBJ1-6; weak D call: TRBD1 (6 bases). The germline CDR1 and CDR2 sequences are SGHVS and FQNEAQ. V was shortened by 3 bases and J by 18 bases, with 15 bases between the two germline ends. This CDR3 has 12 amino acids.